This T cell receptor beta chain was sequenced in a study of blood T cell repertoires in COVID-19. The overall study: Sites across the United States, Italy and Spain contributed samples from acute and convalescent COVID-19. The analysed material was cDNA or gDNA that came from T cells, B-cell-depleted T cells, or PBMCs.

V dropped 1 base and J dropped 4; count of bases not matched to a gene: 7. The CDR3 is 18 residues long. CDR1 and CDR2 (germline): SGHAT, FQNNGV. How the authors handled the data: Counts of nucleated cells, estimated from reference gene primer amplification, were obtained. Profiling relied on immunoSEQ multiplex PCR, and the TCRdb table lists in-frame clones only, not all of them. V and J calls and clone size are as listed in that table; D and trimming were resolved from the DNA. The table lists 450,000 or so clones, 70% to 90% of them singletons. The receptor comes from a man aged 18 to 29 with COVID-19, enrolled during active disease. The chain combines TRBV11-2 with TRBJ2-1; 13 positions agree with TRBD2. The sequenced sample consisted of peripheral blood. The CDR3 DNA reads as TGTGCCAGCAGCTTAGGACTAGCGGGGGGAACGCGATACAATGAGCAGTTCTTC. Amino acid sequence: CASSLGLAGGTRYNEQFF.